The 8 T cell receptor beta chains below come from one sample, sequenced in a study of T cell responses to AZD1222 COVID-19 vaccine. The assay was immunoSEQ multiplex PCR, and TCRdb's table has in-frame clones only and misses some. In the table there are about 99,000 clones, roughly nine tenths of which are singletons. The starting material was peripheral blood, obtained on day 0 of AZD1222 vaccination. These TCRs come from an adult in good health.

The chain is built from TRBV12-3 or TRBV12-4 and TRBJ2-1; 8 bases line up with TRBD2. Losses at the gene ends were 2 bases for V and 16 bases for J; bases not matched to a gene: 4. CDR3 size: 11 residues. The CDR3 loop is CASSLWTSLFF. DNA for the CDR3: TGTGCCAGCAGTTTATGGACTAGCTTATTCTTC.

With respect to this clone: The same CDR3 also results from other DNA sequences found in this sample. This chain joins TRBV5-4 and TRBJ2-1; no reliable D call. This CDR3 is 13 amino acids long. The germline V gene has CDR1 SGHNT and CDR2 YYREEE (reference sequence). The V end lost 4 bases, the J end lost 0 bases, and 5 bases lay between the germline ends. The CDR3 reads CASSGDSYNEQFF. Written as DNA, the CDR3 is TGTGCCAGCAGCGGAGACTCCTACAATGAGCAGTTCTTC.

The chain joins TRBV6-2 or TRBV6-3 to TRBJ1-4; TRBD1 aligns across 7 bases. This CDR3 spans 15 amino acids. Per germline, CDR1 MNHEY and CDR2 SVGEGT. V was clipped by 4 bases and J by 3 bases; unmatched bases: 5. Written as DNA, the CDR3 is TGTGCCAGCAGTTTCTCGGGACAGCCTAATGAAAAACTGTTTTTT. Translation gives CASSFSGQPNEKLFF.

This chain's CDR3 is CASSPLTGTGRSLNYGYTF. The CDR3 bases are TGCGCCAGCAGCCCTCTAACCGGGACAGGGAGAAGCCTTAACTATGGCTACACCTTC. J is TRBJ1-2 and V is TRBV5-1, with 9 bases that match TRBD1. The J segment lost 1 base and the V segment lost 4 bases, leaving 17 bases of the junction unmatched. The CDR3 is made up of 19 amino acids. CDR1 SGHRS and CDR2 YFSETQ come from the germline V gene.

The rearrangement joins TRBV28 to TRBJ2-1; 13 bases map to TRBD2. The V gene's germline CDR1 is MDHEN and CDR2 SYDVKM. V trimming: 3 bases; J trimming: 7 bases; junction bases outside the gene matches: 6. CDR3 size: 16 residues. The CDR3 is CASSLFGTSGKNEQFF. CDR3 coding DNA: TGTGCCAGCAGTTTGTTCGGGACTAGCGGGAAAAATGAGCAGTTCTTC.

CDR3 protein: CASSRVGGNYGYTF. The CDR3 region has the DNA TGCGCCAGCAGCCGGGTCGGGGGCAACTATGGCTACACCTTC. The V and J genes are TRBV4-1 and TRBJ1-2; possibly TRBD1 for D (6 bases). V was clipped by 4 bases and J by 2 bases, with 11 bases between them. CDR3 length: 14 amino acids. Germline V gives CDR1 MGHRA, CDR2 YSYEKL.

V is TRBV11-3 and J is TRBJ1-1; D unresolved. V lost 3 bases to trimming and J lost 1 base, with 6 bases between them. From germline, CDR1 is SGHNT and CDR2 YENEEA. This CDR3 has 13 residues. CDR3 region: CASSFDTNTEAFF. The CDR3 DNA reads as TGTGCCAGCAGCTTTGACACGAACACTGAAGCTTTCTTT.

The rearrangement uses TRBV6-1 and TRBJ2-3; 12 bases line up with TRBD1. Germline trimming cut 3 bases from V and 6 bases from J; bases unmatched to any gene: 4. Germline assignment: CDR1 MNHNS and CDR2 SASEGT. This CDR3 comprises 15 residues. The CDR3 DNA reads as TGTGCCAGCAGTGACGGGGACAGGGGGCTTGATACGCAGTATTTT. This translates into CASSDGDRGLDTQYF.